The next 29 T cell receptor beta chains were all read from a single sample in a study of T-cell reconstitution after alpha-beta-depleted transplantation in children. A library of TCRbeta sequences, prepared with unique molecular identifiers, was generated. One entry per CDR3 protein, called by TCRdb with MiXCR from the PCR reads. The repertoire holds a few hundred thousand distinct CDR3 sequences, with approximately 7% as singletons. The specimen comprised PBMCs, sampled before TCRalphabeta/CD19-depleted stem cell transplant. The receptors originated from a boy aged 2 to 9 with acute lymphoblastic leukemia, due to receive a stem cell transplant.

This clonotype turned up a few times. This chain connects TRBV4-3 to TRBJ2-2; D call uncertain. Trimming removed 1 base at V and 6 bases at J, with 9 bases between. The CDR3 loop spans 14 amino acids. Germline-derived CDR1 and CDR2 are LGHNA and YSLEER. DNA of the CDR3: TGCGCCAGCAGCCAAGCCCCCCTGGCCGGGGAGCTGTTTTTT. Encoded protein: CASSQAPLAGELFF.

V gene TRBV6-2 or TRBV6-3 combines with J gene TRBJ2-1; a possible D gene is TRBD1 (7 bases). The CDR3 totals 15 residues. The ends were cut back, 2 bases at V and 3 bases at J, with 11 bases in the middle. Germline V gene sequence: CDR1 MNHEY, CDR2 SVGEGT. The CDR3 sequence: CASSYGGTDYNEQFF. In DNA, the CDR3 is TGTGCCAGCAGTTACGGAGGGACAGACTACAATGAGCAGTTCTTC.

The table lists this clonotype with many counts. The genes are TRBV28 and TRBJ1-1; D may be TRBD1 (6 bases). V was clipped by 3 bases and J by 4 bases, with 15 bases between them. CDR3 length equals 15 residues. CDR1 and CDR2 (germline): MDHEN, SYDVKM. The CDR3 sequence: CASSLGTGRSTEAFF. CDR3 coding DNA: TGTGCCAGCAGTTTGGGAACAGGGCGGAGCACTGAAGCTTTCTTT. The full variable domain, in which reference TRBV28 and TRBJ1-1 provide the parts outside the CDR3, is DVKVTQSSRYLVKRTGEKVFLECVQDMDHENMFWYRQDPGLGLRLIYFSYDVKMKEKGDIPEGYSVSREKKERFSLILESASTNQTSMYLCASSLGTGRSTEAFFGQGTRLTVV.

The table lists this clonotype with a few counts. The chain employs TRBV28 and TRBJ1-3; D unclear. CDR3 size: 12 residues. The ends were cut back, 10 bases at V and 0 bases at J, with 7 bases in the middle. The germline CDR1 and CDR2 sequences are MDHEN and SYDVKM. CDR3 bases: TGTGCCACCGCCCGCTCTGGAAACACCATATATTTT. Translated, it gives CATARSGNTIYF.

This clonotype came up once. This chain uses TRBV5-1 with TRBJ2-3; TRBD2 matches 8 bases. J lost 2 bases, V lost 2 bases, and 4 bases had no gene match. The germline gives CDR1 SGHRS, CDR2 YFSETQ. This CDR3 has 15 residues. CDR3 sequence reads: CASSLASGYTDTQYF. The CDR3 DNA sequence: TGCGCCAGCAGCTTAGCTAGCGGGTACACAGATACGCAGTATTTT.

This clonotype showed up many times. V gene TRBV6-1 combines with J gene TRBJ2-1; D not resolved. CDR1 is MNHNS and CDR2 is SASEGT in the germline V gene. Trimming removed 5 bases from V and 0 bases from J, with 8 bases in between. The length of the CDR3 is 14 residues. DNA of the CDR3: TGTGCCAGCAGTCCTTCTTTCTCCTACAATGAGCAGTTCTTC. Amino acids: CASSPSFSYNEQFF.

There are many counts of this clonotype. The rearrangement links TRBV7-2 to TRBJ2-3; the D gene is possibly TRBD1 (6 bases). CDR3 length: 15 residues. Germline CDR1 and CDR2: SGHTA and FQGNSA. V lost 5 bases and J 4 bases, leaving 16 bases between the germline ends. The CDR3 here is CASSRDTYSSDTQYF. CDR3 DNA sequence: TGTGCCAGCAGCCGGGACACTTACTCCTCAGATACGCAGTATTTT.

As DNA, the CDR3 is TGTGCCAGCAGCCCGTCTGGGGCTTCCAAGACTGAAGCTTTCTTT. It encodes CASSPSGASKTEAFF. The chain couples TRBV3-1 to TRBJ1-1, with D possibly being TRBD1 (5 bases). The germline V and J ends were trimmed by 4 bases and 5 bases, with 17 bases remaining between them. The CDR3 sequence is 15 residues long. Germline assignment: CDR1 LGHDT and CDR2 YNNKEL (reference sequence).

This clonotype has at least ten counts. This sequence joins TRBV7-2 and TRBJ2-7; TRBD1 is a possible D gene (5 bases). This CDR3 is 13 amino acids long. The germline V and J ends were trimmed by 2 bases and 6 bases, with 11 bases remaining between them. CDR1 and CDR2 from the germline V gene are SGHTA and FQGNSA. CDR3 coding DNA: TGTGCCAGCAGCTTAATGTTGCAGGGCGAGCAGTACTTC. Amino acid sequence: CASSLMLQGEQYF.

This clonotype has a count of ten or more. The chain combines TRBV30 with TRBJ1-4; 7 bases are a match to TRBD1. Germline values: CDR1 GTSNPN, CDR2 SVGIG (reference sequence). V shed 1 base and J 6 bases; nucleotides not matched to a gene: 5. CDR3 size: 14 residues. The CDR3 nucleotides read TGTGCCTGGAGTGGAGGGGGCGTATATGAAAAACTGTTTTTT. Residues: CAWSGGGVYEKLFF. The full variable domain, in which reference TRBV30 and TRBJ1-4 provide the parts outside the CDR3, is SQTIHQWPATLVQPVGSPLSLECTVEGTSNPNLYWYRQAAGRGLQLLFYSVGIGQISSEVPQNLSASRPQDRQFILSSKKLLLSDSGFYLCAWSGGGVYEKLFFGSGTQLSVL.

This clonotype was seen only a few times. The V call is TRBV12-3 or TRBV12-4, the J call TRBJ2-2, with 7 bases matching TRBD2. The CDR3 is 16 residues long. Germline trimming cut 7 bases from V and 7 bases from J; bases unmatched to any gene: 15. CDR3 in amino acids: CASTSPWRGINGELFF. The CDR3 DNA reads TGTGCCAGCACCTCCCCCTGGCGGGGGATAAACGGGGAGCTGTTTTTT.

This clonotype was picked up many times. The chain uses TRBV5-1 and TRBJ2-5; 11 nucleotides agree with TRBD2. The CDR3 totals 15 residues. V lost 4 bases to trimming and J lost 2 bases; unmatched junction nucleotides: 4. In germline, CDR1 is SGHRS, CDR2 YFSETQ. The CDR3 region has the DNA TGCGCCAGCAGCCTCCCTAGCGGGGGGCAAGAGACCCAGTACTTC. This encodes CASSLPSGGQETQYF.

This clonotype was recorded many times. The V call is TRBV7-2, the J call TRBJ2-7; 7 nucleotides match TRBD2. From germline, CDR1 is SGHTA and CDR2 FQGNSA. The CDR3 is 14 residues long. Trimming removed 1 base from V and 3 bases from J; junction bases left unmatched: 3. The CDR3 loop is CASSLGGGIYEQYF. CDR3 DNA sequence: TGTGCCAGCAGCTTAGGGGGGGGGATCTACGAGCAGTACTTC.

This clonotype occurred many times. The chain links TRBV6-1 to TRBJ2-1; D possibly uses TRBD1 or TRBD2 (11 bases each). Trimming removed 4 bases from V and 4 bases from J, with 29 bases in between. Germline values: CDR1 MNHNS, CDR2 SASEGT. The CDR3 has 20 residues. The CDR3 region is CASSAGTGGWGTSGYNEQFF. CDR3 nucleotide sequence: TGTGCCAGCAGTGCCGGGACAGGGGGTTGGGGGACTAGCGGATACAATGAGCAGTTCTTC.

The chain carries TRBV5-1 and TRBJ2-3; the D gene could be TRBD1 or TRBD2 (5 bases each). V was pared by 3 bases and J by 0 bases, with 14 bases between. CDR1 and CDR2 (germline): SGHRS, YFSETQ. The CDR3 covers 16 residues. Here the CDR3 DNA reads TGCGCCAGCAGCTGGGGACGGGGATCTAGCACAGATACGCAGTATTTT. Protein product: CASSWGRGSSTDTQYF.

This clonotype appeared many times. The rearrangement joins TRBV10-3 to TRBJ2-1; TRBD2 matches at 8 bases. The CDR3 is made up of 15 amino acids. Germline CDR1 and CDR2: ENHRY and SYGVKD. V shed 5 bases and J 8 bases; nucleotides not matched to a gene: 11. The CDR3 coding sequence is TGTGCCATCAGTATGCGTAGCGGGAAGGAGGATGAGCAGTTCTTC. It codes for CAISMRSGKEDEQFF.

V usage is TRBV6-2 or TRBV6-3 and J usage is TRBJ2-7; 12 bases agree with TRBD2. J was trimmed by 2 bases and V by 0 bases; bases with no gene match: 11. Germline V gene lookup returns CDR1 MNHEY and CDR2 SVGEGT. The CDR3 is 19 residues long. The CDR3 region is CASSYSRLAGDSTTYEQYF. In DNA, the CDR3 is TGTGCCAGCAGTTACTCCCGACTAGCGGGAGATTCCACCACCTACGAGCAGTACTTC.

Many counts were recorded for this clonotype. The rearrangement uses TRBV10-3 and TRBJ2-3; 10 bases are shared with TRBD2. CDR3 size: 17 residues. CDR1 and CDR2 (germline): ENHRY, SYGVKD. J was trimmed by 4 bases and V by 3 bases; bases with no gene match: 10. CDR3 amino acids: CAISDLLAGDPPDTQYF. The DNA for the CDR3 is TGTGCCATCAGTGACTTGCTAGCGGGAGACCCCCCAGATACGCAGTATTTT.

This chain uses TRBV11-2 with TRBJ2-7; D is perhaps TRBD1 (6 bases). The germline V gene encodes CDR1 SGHAT and CDR2 FQNNGV. The CDR3 runs to 13 residues. V shed 8 bases and J shed 2 bases, with 13 bases lying between them. Written as DNA, the CDR3 is TGTGCCAGCGAGGGCAGGGGTGCCTACGAGCAGTACTTC. It translates to CASEGRGAYEQYF.

This clonotype came up many times. V gene TRBV28 combines with J gene TRBJ2-3, with D perhaps TRBD2 (5 bases). The CDR3 totals 13 residues. Germline assignment: CDR1 MDHEN and CDR2 SYDVKM. Trimming removed 9 bases from V and 2 bases from J, with 12 bases in between. This CDR3 is CARRVGFTDTQYF. Here the CDR3 DNA reads TGTGCCAGGCGGGTGGGTTTCACAGATACGCAGTATTTT.

The rearrangement joins TRBV11-2 to TRBJ2-1; possibly TRBD1 or TRBD2 for D (5 bases each). Germline V gene data show CDR1 as SGHAT and CDR2 as FQNNGV. V was pared by 4 bases and J by 0 bases, with 16 bases between. The CDR3 is 17 amino acids. The CDR3 sequence: CASSSRGGQSSYNEQFF. CDR3 DNA sequence: TGTGCCAGCAGCTCGAGGGGCGGTCAGAGCTCCTACAATGAGCAGTTCTTC.

This clonotype was detected many times. The genes are TRBV28 and TRBJ2-2; 9 nucleotides align to TRBD1. The germline gives CDR1 MDHEN, CDR2 SYDVKM. The CDR3 spans 16 residues. Trimming at V came to 4 bases and at J to 5 bases, leaving 8 bases not matched to a gene. For the CDR3, the DNA is TGTGCCAGCAGTTCCACGGGACAGGGCGCTACCGGGGAGCTGTTTTTT. Translating gives CASSSTGQGATGELFF.

Many counts were recorded for this clonotype. The chain joins TRBV7-2 to TRBJ2-5; a possible D gene is TRBD2 (5 bases). Deletions cut 4 bases from V and 3 bases from J, with 15 bases between. This CDR3 is built from 15 residues. Germline CDR1 SGHTA, CDR2 FQGNSA. The DNA for the CDR3 is TGTGCCAGCAGCTCCTCTAGCACCGAGAAAGAGACCCAGTACTTC. The encoded protein is CASSSSSTEKETQYF.

This clonotype has more than one count but fewer than ten. CDR3 bases: TGTGCCAGCAGCTCCTATTCCGGATGGATAGACTATGGCTACACCTTC. This codes for CASSSYSGWIDYGYTF. The chain carries TRBV5-6 and TRBJ1-2; D gene uncertain. This CDR3 region has 16 residues. The V and J ends lost 3 bases and 3 bases respectively, with 18 bases between them. The germline V gene encodes CDR1 SGHDT and CDR2 YYEEEE.

This clonotype has at least ten counts. The V gene is TRBV4-3, the J gene TRBJ1-2; the match to TRBD1 covers 11 bases. The germline CDR1 and CDR2 sequences are LGHNA and YSLEER. The CDR3 has 19 residues. Trimming took 0 bases from V and 1 from J; bases not matched to a gene: 10. The CDR3 here is CASSQDKGQGVGINYGYTF. The CDR3, as DNA: TGCGCCAGCAGCCAAGATAAGGGACAGGGGGTTGGGATTAACTATGGCTACACCTTC.

This clonotype was recorded at least ten times. CDR3 in amino acids: CASSGARAFF. The CDR3 bases are TGTGCCAGCAGTGGCGCAAGAGCTTTCTTT. V gene TRBV2 combines with J gene TRBJ1-1, with D unresolved. CDR1 and CDR2 (germline): SNHLY, FYNNEI. V lost 4 bases and J lost 10, with 7 bases in between. The CDR3 totals 10 residues.

This clonotype was counted at least ten times. J is TRBJ2-3 and V is TRBV7-2; D gene ambiguous. CDR3 length equals 12 residues. The ends were cut back, 6 bases at V and 4 bases at J, with 8 bases in the middle. Germline V gene data show CDR1 as SGHTA and CDR2 as FQGNSA. In DNA form, the CDR3 reads TGTGCCAGCAGACAAATGTCAGATACGCAGTATTTT. Protein sequence: CASRQMSDTQYF.

This clonotype appeared many times. The gene calls are TRBV4-2 and TRBJ2-2, with D tentatively TRBD2 (5 bases). Germline CDR1 reads LGHNA; CDR2 reads YNFKEQ. V was pared by 3 bases and J by 4 bases, with 12 bases between. The CDR3 sequence is 15 residues long. This CDR3 is CASSHPTSVTGELFF. The CDR3 coding sequence is TGTGCCAGCAGCCACCCAACTAGTGTCACCGGGGAGCTGTTTTTT.

In this sample, this clonotype turned up a few times. V gene TRBV9 combines with J gene TRBJ2-3; 8 bases agree with TRBD2. Germline V lookup: CDR1 SGDLS, CDR2 YYNGEE. CDR3 length: 11 amino acids. J gave up 14 bases and V 3 bases, and 5 bases lay outside the gene matches. The CDR3 DNA sequence: TGTGCCAGCAGCGATGGCGGGGGGATGTATTTT. It encodes CASSDGGGMYF.